This entry lists 3 T cell receptor beta chains sequenced from one sample in a study of OX40 agonist ivuxolimab in advanced cancers. Using immunoSEQ multiplex PCR, the repertoire was profiled, and TCRdb retains in-frame clones only, with some absent. Of about 25,000 clones detected, 86% appear once; the ten largest clones hold about 41%. Material: CD4+ or CD8+ T cells sorted from blood, obtained in a trial of the OX40 agonist ivuxolimab. The receptor set was obtained from an adult with an advanced solid tumor such as melanoma, head and neck, liver or kidney cancer.

The chain has TRBV28 and TRBJ2-7; a weak D match, TRBD1 (6 bases). The V gene lost 6 bases and the J gene lost 4 bases, with 13 bases spanning the gap. CDR3 length: 13 residues. Germline V lookup: CDR1 MDHEN, CDR2 SYDVKM. Written as DNA, the CDR3 is TGTGCCAGCAGCCCGACAGGACTTTACGAGCAGTACTTC. Amino acids: CASSPTGLYEQYF. Filled out from reference TRBV28 and TRBJ2-7, the complete variable domain reads DVKVTQSSRYLVKRTGEKVFLECVQDMDHENMFWYRQDPGLGLRLIYFSYDVKMKEKGDIPEGYSVSREKKERFSLILESASTNQTSMYLCASSPTGLYEQYFGPGTRLTVT.

Here the CDR3 DNA reads TGTGCCAGCAGTCCCTTGGCTACAGGATCTTTACATCTTAACTATGGCTACACCTTC. It translates to CASSPLATGSLHLNYGYTF. The gene calls are TRBV28 and TRBJ1-2, with TRBD1 as a possible D gene (5 bases). CDR1 and CDR2 (germline): MDHEN, SYDVKM. The CDR3 length is 19 residues. Trimming took off 5 bases at V and 1 base at J, with 26 bases between the two ends.

The V call is TRBV13, the J call TRBJ2-1, with 9 nucleotides matching TRBD1. The CDR3 is made up of 14 amino acids. Germline V gives CDR1 PRHDT, CDR2 FYEKMQ (reference sequence). J was trimmed by 8 bases and V by 5 bases; bases with no gene match: 7. CDR3 protein: CASSRRDRVHEQFF. The CDR3 DNA follows: TGTGCCAGCAGCCGAAGGGACAGGGTCCATGAGCAGTTCTTC.